Below are 3 T cell receptor beta chains sequenced from a single sample in a study of identical twins. One entry per CDR3 protein results from TCRdb running MiXCR on the 5' RACE reads. The sample comprises fewer than 650,000 distinct CDR3 sequences, just under 10% of which are singletons, and around 3.1% rests with the top ten. These same records also appear under a second study, on yellow fever vaccine responses in identical twins.

Sequenced material: PBMCs. The receptors come from a young woman in good health.

The V and J genes are TRBV27 and TRBJ2-2, with TRBD2 as a possible D gene (6 bases). CDR1 is MNHEY and CDR2 is SMNVEV in the germline V gene (reference sequence). With 1 base removed from V and 5 bases from J, the gap between germline ends came to 8 bases. The CDR3 has 14 residues. The CDR3: CASSLWGETGELFF. For the CDR3, the DNA is TGTGCCAGCAGTTTATGGGGGGAAACCGGGGAGCTGTTTTTT.

This clonotype was found a few times. The chain has TRBV12-3 or TRBV12-4 and TRBJ1-1, with 7 bases that match TRBD1. Germline trimming cut 3 bases from V and 1 base from J; bases unmatched to any gene: 8. CDR3 length: 16 amino acids. CDR3 residues: CASSFQGVGSNTEAFF. The CDR3 region has the DNA TGTGCCAGCAGTTTTCAGGGGGTGGGATCGAACACTGAAGCTTTCTTT.

This clonotype was counted ten times or more. The chain couples TRBV4-2 to TRBJ1-1; no clear D gene. Germline loops: CDR1 LGHNA, CDR2 YNFKEQ. The CDR3 has 15 residues. Deletions cut 1 base from V and 5 bases from J, with 14 bases between. CDR3 amino acids: CASSQVGGKRTEAFF. The CDR3 coding sequence is TGTGCCAGCAGCCAAGTCGGAGGAAAAAGGACTGAAGCTTTCTTT.